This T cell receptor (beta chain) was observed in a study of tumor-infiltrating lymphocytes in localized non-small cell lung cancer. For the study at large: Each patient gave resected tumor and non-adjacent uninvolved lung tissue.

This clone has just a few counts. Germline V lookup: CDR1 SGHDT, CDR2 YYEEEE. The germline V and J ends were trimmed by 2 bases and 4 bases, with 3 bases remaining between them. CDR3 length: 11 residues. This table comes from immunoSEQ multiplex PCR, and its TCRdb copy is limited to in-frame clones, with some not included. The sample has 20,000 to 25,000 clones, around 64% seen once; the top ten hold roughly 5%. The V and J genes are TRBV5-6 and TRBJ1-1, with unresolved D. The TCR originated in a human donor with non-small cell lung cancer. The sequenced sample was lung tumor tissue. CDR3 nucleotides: TGTGCCAGCAGCTTAGGCACTGAAGCTTTCTTT. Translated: CASSLGTEAFF.